This T cell receptor beta chain was retrieved from a study of cytomegalovirus exposure and HLA in healthy donors. Overall study findings and caveats: Associated with cytomegalovirus, according to the listing, were 150 to 200 TCR beta chains.

Trimming cost V 5 bases and J 3 bases; bases outside gene matches: 6. Germline V gene data show CDR1 as SGHNT and CDR2 as YENEEA. The CDR3 is 15 residues long. The primer mix had 60 Vbeta and 13 Jbeta primers. Produced via immunoSEQ multiplex PCR; TCRdb's table is partial and in-frame only. The sample consists of approximately 120,000 clones, 70% to 80% of them appearing once. Remarks on this clone: What it recognizes is unknown.

The clonotype comes from a man aged 50-59 years in good health and CMV-seronegative. The rearrangement uses TRBV11-3 and TRBJ2-7; TRBD2 matches at 11 bases. Material for sequencing was PBMCs. The CDR3 DNA is TGTGCCAGCAGCAAAGGGACTAGCGGTCTCTACGAGCAGTACTTC. Protein product: CASSKGTSGLYEQYF.